Each of the 9 T cell receptor beta chains below was sequenced from the same sample in a study of T cells after yellow fever vaccination. MiXCR, applied by TCRdb to the 5' RACE reads, yields one record per CDR3 protein. The top ten clones hold 15% to 20% of a sample with 500,000 to 650,000 distinct CDR3 sequences, less than 20% of them seen once. Sequencing was performed on PBMCs, taken 4 to 6 days after the first yellow fever vaccination. These receptors were collected from a man aged 18 to 29 who received the YFV17D yellow fever vaccine.

V is TRBV12-5 and J is TRBJ1-1, with D unresolved. V was clipped by 1 base and J by 1 base, with 7 bases between them. CDR3 length equals 14 residues. Germline loops: CDR1 LGHNT, CDR2 FRNRAP. The CDR3 DNA sequence: TGTGCTAGTGGTTTGGATATAGCGAACACTGAAGCTTTCTTT. As protein: CASGLDIANTEAFF.

The chain combines TRBV5-5 with TRBJ2-1; 7 bases are a match to TRBD2. There are 14 residues in the CDR3. Per the germline V gene, CDR1 is SGHKS and CDR2 is YYEKEE (reference sequence). V trimming: 1 base; J trimming: 13 bases; junction bases outside the gene matches: 11. The CDR3: CASSLYQRDYPQFF. CDR3 nucleotides: TGTGCCAGCAGCTTGTATCAGCGGGACTACCCTCAGTTCTTC.

The chain couples TRBV4-2 to TRBJ1-3, with D unresolved. The V gene's germline CDR1 is LGHNA and CDR2 YNFKEQ. The CDR3 totals 16 residues. V lost 4 bases to trimming and J lost 0 bases, with 13 bases between them. The CDR3 region is CASSREGEGSGNTIYF. The DNA for the CDR3 is TGTGCCAGCAGCCGGGAGGGAGAAGGCTCTGGAAACACCATATATTTT.

The chain recombines TRBV27 with TRBJ1-2; D not certain. Per germline, CDR1 MNHEY and CDR2 SMNVEV (reference sequence). With 4 bases removed from V and 1 base from J, the gap between germline ends came to 16 bases. The CDR3 length is 16 residues. The CDR3 here is CASSSRRGSFNYGYTF. The DNA for the CDR3 is TGTGCCAGCAGTTCCCGACGGGGAAGTTTTAACTATGGCTACACCTTC.

This clonotype was counted a few times. CDR3 nucleotide sequence: TGTGCCAGCAGCGCGGACAGACAAATAGGCTACACCTTC. It encodes CASSADRQIGYTF. The chain carries TRBV6-1 and TRBJ1-2, with a possible D match to TRBD1 (6 bases). Trimming pared 6 bases from V and 8 bases from J, leaving 16 bases between. The CDR3 consists of 13 residues. Germline loops: CDR1 MNHNS, CDR2 SASEGT.

This clonotype was found many times. V and J are TRBV7-2 and TRBJ2-1; tentative D call: TRBD2 (5 bases). V lost 1 base to trimming and J lost 5 bases, with 12 bases between them. Germline CDR1 reads SGHTA; CDR2 reads FQGNSA. This CDR3 is built from 15 residues. The CDR3 loop is CASSLGPEAHNEQFF. CDR3 nucleotide sequence: TGTGCCAGCAGCTTAGGGCCGGAGGCACACAATGAGCAGTTCTTC.

This sequence joins TRBV6-2 or TRBV6-3 and TRBJ2-7; possible D gene TRBD1, 6 bases. The CDR3 contains 15 residues. The germline V gene has CDR1 MNHEY and CDR2 SVGEGT. V gave up 6 bases and J gave up 0 bases, with 15 bases separating them. CDR3 in amino acids: CASRNRAPGSYEQYV. The CDR3 nucleotides read TGTGCCAGCAGGAACAGGGCCCCGGGCTCCTACGAGCAGTACGTC.

This clonotype was seen a few times. The V gene is TRBV20-1, the J gene TRBJ2-3; TRBD2 matches 9 bases. The length of the CDR3 is 14 residues. The germline V gene has CDR1 DFQATT and CDR2 SNEGSKA (reference sequence). The V gene end was trimmed by 4 bases and the J gene end by 2 bases; junction bases not matched to a gene: 4. The CDR3 DNA sequence: TGCAGTGCTACTAGCGGGGCGAACACAGATACGCAGTATTTT. It is translated as CSATSGANTDTQYF.

In this sample, this clonotype turned up a few times. The chain uses TRBV20-1 and TRBJ2-3; D gene ambiguous. V lost 8 bases, J lost 1 base, and 16 bases lay in between. This CDR3 is 14 amino acids long. The germline V gene encodes CDR1 DFQATT and CDR2 SNEGSKA (reference sequence). CDR3 protein: CSPSRSAGTDTQYF. The DNA for the CDR3 is TGCAGTCCAAGTCGTTCTGCGGGCACAGATACGCAGTATTTT.